These T cell receptor beta chains were read from a single sample in a study of T cells in localized non-small cell lung cancer. Profiled with immunoSEQ multiplex PCR; TCRdb holds only in-frame clones, not every one. This sample yields under 2,500 clones, of which more than 20% are seen a single time; about 9.1% belongs to the top ten. The sequencing here drew on lung tumor tissue, taken before any cancer treatment. These TCRs come from a woman between 40 and 69 years old with stage I squamous cell lung carcinoma. Each CDR3 is given with its conserved first and last residue. The D gene is left open where the match is weak. Clone size is given for some rows only: seen once, a few or many times, or a class if the clone is expanded.

d_gene: -
abundance: -
j_gene: TRBJ1-4
v_gene: TRBV29-1
CDR3aa: CSVEAQGRHEKLFF
CDR3nt: TGCAGCGTTGAAGCGCAGGGGCGGCATGAAAAACTGTTTTTT

d_gene: TRBD1
abundance: few
j_gene: TRBJ2-1
v_gene: TRBV6-7
CDR3aa: CASSYPTGGSYNEQFF
CDR3nt: TGTGCCAGCAGTTACCCTACAGGGGGATCCTACAATGAGCAGTTCTTC

d_gene: -
abundance: few
j_gene: TRBJ2-7
v_gene: TRBV2
CDR3aa: CASRGGLGRYEQYF
CDR3nt: TGTGCCAGCAGGGGGGGACTTGGGCGGTACGAGCAGTACTTC

d_gene: TRBD2
abundance: few
j_gene: TRBJ2-3
v_gene: TRBV10-3
CDR3aa: CDTETSASSTDTQYF
CDR3nt: TGTGACACCGAAACTAGCGCCTCTAGCACAGATACGCAGTATTTT

d_gene: -
abundance: -
j_gene: TRBJ2-2
v_gene: TRBV29-1
CDR3aa: CSVRIRTGELFF
CDR3nt: TGCAGCGTTAGGATTAGGACCGGGGAGCTGTTTTTT

d_gene: -
abundance: few
j_gene: TRBJ2-7
v_gene: TRBV6-8
CDR3aa: CASSYSGDSYEQYF
CDR3nt: TGTGCCAGCAGTTACTCAGGAGACTCCTACGAGCAGTACTTC

d_gene: TRBD2
abundance: few
j_gene: TRBJ2-5
v_gene: TRBV6-8
CDR3aa: CASSLAGTYQETQYF
CDR3nt: TGTGCCAGCAGCCTAGCGGGTACCTACCAAGAGACCCAGTACTTC

d_gene: -
abundance: -
j_gene: TRBJ2-1
v_gene: TRBV30
CDR3aa: CAWKYEAAGRRNEQFF
CDR3nt: TGTGCCTGGAAGTACGAAGCGGCAGGGAGACGGAATGAGCAGTTCTTC

d_gene: TRBD2
abundance: large
j_gene: TRBJ2-5
v_gene: TRBV18
CDR3aa: CASSPRGLAGETQYF
CDR3nt: TGTGCCAGCTCACCACGGGGACTAGCCGGGGAGACCCAGTACTTC

d_gene: TRBD1
abundance: -
j_gene: TRBJ1-1
v_gene: TRBV18
CDR3aa: CASSRGQAMNTEAFF
CDR3nt: TGTGCCAGCTCACGGGGACAGGCTATGAACACTGAAGCTTTCTTT

d_gene: TRBD2
abundance: -
j_gene: TRBJ2-7
v_gene: TRBV5-1
CDR3aa: CASSPGTSDAYEQYF
CDR3nt: TGCGCCAGCAGCCCTGGGACTAGCGATGCCTACGAGCAGTACTTC

d_gene: TRBD1
abundance: -
j_gene: TRBJ1-2
v_gene: TRBV28
CDR3aa: CASSADRDRDGYTF
CDR3nt: TGTGCCAGCAGTGCGGACCGGGACAGGGATGGCTACACCTTC

d_gene: TRBD1
abundance: -
j_gene: TRBJ1-6
v_gene: TRBV11-3
CDR3aa: CASRRGTERTPLHF
CDR3nt: TGTGCCAGCAGACGGGGGACAGAGAGGACACCCCTCCACTTT

d_gene: -
abundance: few
j_gene: TRBJ1-6
v_gene: TRBV30
CDR3aa: CAGGSGSSYNSPLHF
CDR3nt: TGTGCTGGGGGAAGTGGGAGCTCCTATAATTCACCCCTCCACTTT